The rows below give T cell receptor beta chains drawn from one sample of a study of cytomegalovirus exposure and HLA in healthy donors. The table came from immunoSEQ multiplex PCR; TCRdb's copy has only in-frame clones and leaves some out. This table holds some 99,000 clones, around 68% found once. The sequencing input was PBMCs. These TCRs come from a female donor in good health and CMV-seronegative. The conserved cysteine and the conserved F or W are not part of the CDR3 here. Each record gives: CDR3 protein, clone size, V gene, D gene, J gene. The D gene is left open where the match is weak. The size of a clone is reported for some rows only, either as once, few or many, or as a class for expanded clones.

ASSYRVYQPQH,.,TRBV6-5,.,TRBJ1-5
ASSPGQGIEEKLF,few,TRBV5-6,TRBD1,TRBJ1-4
ASSQDRGGPDTQY,.,TRBV4-3,TRBD2,TRBJ2-3
ASSHRGMNTEAF,.,TRBV11-3,TRBD1,TRBJ1-1
ASSSGWDEQY,.,TRBV6-5,.,TRBJ2-7
ASSPNTEAF,.,TRBV2,.,TRBJ1-1
ASSGLAETYNEQF,.,TRBV19,TRBD2,TRBJ2-1
ASRISGIMSNEQY,.,TRBV5-6,TRBD2,TRBJ2-7
ASSSDSLVGELF,few,TRBV5-4,.,TRBJ2-2
ASSLEGAYNQPQH,once,TRBV5-1,TRBD1,TRBJ1-5
ASSDWTGKTSGANVLT,few,TRBV19,TRBD1,TRBJ2-6
ASSPGTDTQY,few,TRBV2,.,TRBJ2-3
ASSPAAGAAANTQY,.,TRBV7-6,TRBD2,TRBJ2-3
ASSLLTGSPVYT,.,TRBV5-6,.,TRBJ1-2
ASSPPTSGAYEQY,.,TRBV7-2,TRBD2,TRBJ2-7
ASSRQGINYGYT,.,TRBV2,TRBD1,TRBJ1-2
STPRTGELF,few,TRBV20-1,TRBD1,TRBJ1-4
AWSLAGTYEQY,few,TRBV30,TRBD2,TRBJ2-7
ASSRQNEQY,once,TRBV2,.,TRBJ2-7
ATVREGHEQY,.,TRBV28,TRBD2,TRBJ2-7
ASSQASGGWGEQY,.,TRBV4-1,TRBD1,TRBJ2-7
ASRPGTGASYEQY,.,TRBV6-1,TRBD1,TRBJ2-7
ASSGTENTEAF,.,TRBV18,TRBD1,TRBJ1-1
ASSFGSSDTQY,.,TRBV5-5,.,TRBJ2-3
ASSPLDRAVYGYT,few,TRBV7-7,TRBD1,TRBJ1-2
ASSYPGETQY,.,TRBV6-5,.,TRBJ2-5
ASSEYEGYGYT,.,TRBV25-1,.,TRBJ1-2
ASSPLGGIGSYNEQF,.,TRBV5-8,TRBD2,TRBJ2-1
ASSPALGQATYEQY,.,TRBV19,TRBD1,TRBJ2-7
ASSQDQLAGVPGANVLT,.,TRBV4-2,TRBD2,TRBJ2-6
ASSFETTAYNEQF,.,TRBV28,.,TRBJ2-1
ASSSPTGTSDKSSYNEQF,.,TRBV13,TRBD2,TRBJ2-1
ASRVTGVPVPEQY,.,TRBV28,TRBD1,TRBJ2-7
ASSLGERYLPSTDTQY,.,TRBV11-3,.,TRBJ2-3
ASSQLSGGAGYTQY,.,TRBV14,TRBD2,TRBJ2-3
ASSPHNTEAF,few,TRBV6-6,.,TRBJ1-1
ASKTSVGKGEQY,.,TRBV28,TRBD2,TRBJ2-7
ASSIGGWGQENTEAF,.,TRBV13,TRBD1,TRBJ1-1
ASSFGGNYEQY,.,TRBV7-2,.,TRBJ2-7
ASSYQGSGNTIY,few,TRBV6-5,.,TRBJ1-3
ASRGYSYEQY,.,TRBV6-6,.,TRBJ2-7
ASSQGWRGGDTQY,.,TRBV4-3,.,TRBJ2-3
ARDGTGSYEQY,.,TRBV25-1,TRBD1,TRBJ2-7
ASSLRGFTSYEQY,.,TRBV28,.,TRBJ2-7
ASSSQGEETQY,few,TRBV19,TRBD1,TRBJ2-5
ASSFAFRDRGRLYTEAF,.,TRBV27,TRBD1,TRBJ1-1
ASREGAFNEKLF,.,TRBV13,.,TRBJ1-4
ASSFWGQGHNEQF,few,TRBV7-2,.,TRBJ2-1
ASSGGTGGETEAF,.,TRBV10-1,TRBD1,TRBJ1-1
ASSVWASGGTDTQY,.,TRBV9,TRBD2,TRBJ2-3